This TCR beta chain was sequenced for a study of graft-versus-host responses after intestinal transplantation. The V end lost 6 bases, the J end lost 0 bases, and 15 bases lay between the germline ends. From germline, CDR1 is SGHTA and CDR2 FQGNSA. The CDR3 is 15 amino acids. Turning to this clone: The antigen remains undetermined. This specimen includes other DNA sequences encoding the same CDR3.

Sequencing used immunoSEQ multiplex PCR; TCRdb keeps in-frame clones, though not all of them. The sample gives about 130,000 clones, approximately 91% of which show up once; 0.19% is in the top ten. V gene TRBV7-2 combines with J gene TRBJ2-7, with D unclear. The TCR sequence derives from a human donor who received an intestinal transplant. The sample in question was unstimulated CD4+ T cells sorted from spleen or lymph node cells, obtained before intestinal transplant. The CDR3 loop reads CASSFSSVSSYEQYF. In DNA, the CDR3 is TGTGCCAGCAGTTTTAGCTCGGTCAGCTCCTACGAGCAGTACTTC. The variable domain in full, completed from reference TRBV7-2 and TRBJ2-7, reads GAGVSQSPSNKVTEKGKDVELRCDPISGHTALYWYRQSLGQGLEFLIYFQGNSAPDKSGLPSDRFSAERTGGSVSTLTIQRTQQEDSAVYLCASSFSSVSSYEQYFGPGTRLTVT.